This T cell receptor beta chain was recorded in a study of blood T cell repertoires in COVID-19. For the study at large: There were acute and convalescent COVID-19 samples, and they came from the United States, Italy and Spain.

Libraries were prepared by immunoSEQ multiplex PCR; TCRdb keeps only in-frame clonotypes and omits some of them. The table shows roughly 120,000 clones, with about 88% occurring only once. With 6 bases clipped from V and 0 bases from J, the junction kept 6 bases outside the gene matches. Germline V gene sequence: CDR1 SGHVS, CDR2 FNYEAQ. CDR3 length: 15 residues. The sample consisted of peripheral blood. The J gene is TRBJ2-3, the V gene TRBV7-6; 7 bases are shared with TRBD1. This sequence was found in a man in his fifties with active COVID-19. The CDR3 nucleotides are TGTGCCAGCAGACAAGGACAGGAAAGCACAGATACGCAGTATTTT. Protein sequence: CASRQGQESTDTQYF.